This T cell receptor beta chain was sequenced during a study of CD8+CD57+ T cells in acquired aplastic anemia. Across the study: Sorted CD4+ and CD8+ cells gave an average of approximately 3 ug of DNA. Findings and caveats of the study: There were over 25 CD8+ CDR3 sequences that occurred in both patients and controls.

Notes on this clonotype: Its antigen is still unknown.

Germline V gene data show CDR1 as SNHLY and CDR2 as FYNNEI. Trimming stripped 4 bases from V and 0 bases from J, with 13 bases between. The CDR3 sequence is 15 residues long. It was patients with CD8+CD57+ cell expansion by flow cytometry who were chosen for sequencing. Patients had undergone no therapy by the time their blood was sampled. Genomic DNA constituted the template upon which TCR beta VDJ and CDR3 profiling was performed. From the reads, TCRdb called clonotypes with MiXCR, one entry per CDR3 protein. This table holds approximately 98,000 distinct CDR3 sequences, 55% to 70% found once. This chain uses TRBV2 with TRBJ2-7, with D perhaps TRBD1 (6 bases). The sequencing input was sorted CD4+, CD8+, or CD8+CD57+ T cells (not recorded which) from PBMCs. The sequence derives from a human donor with aplastic anemia. The CDR3 region has the DNA TGTGCCAGCAGTGTAGATACAGGGCCCTCCTACGAGCAGTACTTC. Translating it yields CASSVDTGPSYEQYF.